This T cell receptor (beta chain) originates from a study of blood T cells in healthy people across ages. The second PCR ran about 6 to 11 cycles with a sample-barcoded 5' primer and J-beta primers. TCRdb reprocessed the 5' RACE reads with MiXCR, giving one entry per CDR3 protein. The sample has some 1.5 million distinct CDR3 sequences, less than 45% seen once. The CDR3 is made up of 16 amino acids. Germline-derived CDR1 and CDR2 are SGHTA and FQGNSA. V was clipped by 0 bases and J by 7 bases, with 19 bases between them. Input material: blood. This chain uses TRBV7-2 with TRBJ2-7; maybe TRBD1 (5 bases). The sequence was collected from a woman aged 18 to 35 in good health. The CDR3, as DNA: TGTGCCAGCAGCTTAGCAGTTCTACAGGCGAAGGGTGAGCAGTACTTC. Translating gives CASSLAVLQAKGEQYF.